Following are 27 T cell receptor beta chains from one sample sequenced in a study of cytomegalovirus exposure and HLA in healthy donors. Amplification used 60 Vbeta primers and 13 Jbeta primers. Using immunoSEQ multiplex PCR, the repertoire was profiled, and TCRdb retains in-frame clones only, with some absent. The sample contains about 220,000 clones, 65% to 75% of which appear only once. The sequencing sample was made of PBMCs. These receptors all stem from a woman aged 25 to 39 in good health and CMV-seronegative.

The chain has TRBV5-6 and TRBJ1-3; 8 nucleotides line up with TRBD1. The germline gives CDR1 SGHDT, CDR2 YYEEEE. J was trimmed by 0 bases and V by 4 bases; bases with no gene match: 6. The CDR3 is 16 residues long. This chain's CDR3 is CASSPDRGYSGNTIYF. DNA for the CDR3: TGTGCCAGCAGCCCCGACAGGGGATACTCTGGAAACACCATATATTTT.

The rearrangement joins TRBV7-2 to TRBJ1-5; the D gene is possibly TRBD1 (5 bases). Germline assignment: CDR1 SGHTA and CDR2 FQGNSA. This CDR3 region has 15 residues. V was cut by 1 base and J by 8 bases, with 15 bases left in between. The CDR3 coding sequence is TGTGCCAGCAGCTTAGAGTTTTCCCAGGGTGAGCCCCAGCATTTT. Encoded protein: CASSLEFSQGEPQHF.

This rearrangement joins TRBV5-1 to TRBJ2-1, with TRBD2 identical over 7 bases. V shed 7 bases, J shed 0 bases, and the junction held 10 bases outside the gene matches. Germline loops: CDR1 SGHRS, CDR2 YFSETQ. CDR3 length equals 16 residues. This CDR3 is CASRNTGGSSYNEQFF. The CDR3 nucleotides are TGCGCCAGCCGCAATACGGGGGGAAGCTCCTACAATGAGCAGTTCTTC.

The DNA of the CDR3 is TGTGCCAGCAGCTTGGTGTGGGAGGATGAAGCTTTCTTT. Translation: CASSLVWEDEAFF. The rearrangement links TRBV5-8 to TRBJ1-1, with D unclear. This CDR3 has 13 residues. The V end lost 0 bases, the J end lost 7 bases, and 10 bases lay between the germline ends. Germline V gives CDR1 SGHTS, CDR2 YDEGEE.

The J gene is TRBJ2-5, the V gene TRBV9, with a tentative D call TRBD2 (8 bases). The germline V and J ends were trimmed by 4 bases and 5 bases, with 15 bases remaining between them. The CDR3 loop spans 14 amino acids. CDR1 and CDR2 from the germline V gene are SGDLS and YYNGEE. CDR3 amino acids: CASSPGGGLETQYF. CDR3 bases: TGTGCCAGCAGCCCGGGAGGGGGCCTCGAGACCCAGTACTTC.

The genes are TRBV7-2 and TRBJ2-2, with 9 bases that match TRBD2. J gave up 1 base and V 2 bases, and 5 bases lay outside the gene matches. The CDR3 covers 17 residues. The germline V gene has CDR1 SGHTA and CDR2 FQGNSA. DNA for the CDR3: TGTGCCAGCAGCTTAAGCTGGCGGGAGGGGAACACCGGGGAGCTGTTTTTT. This encodes CASSLSWREGNTGELFF.

The chain links TRBV6-6 to TRBJ1-1; D remains ambiguous. V was pared by 3 bases and J by 2 bases, with 10 bases between. This CDR3 is built from 14 residues. Germline lookup yields CDR1 MNHNY and CDR2 SVGAGI (reference sequence). CDR3 sequence reads: CASSYSRRNTEAFF. CDR3 DNA sequence: TGTGCCAGCAGTTATAGCAGACGTAACACTGAAGCTTTCTTT.

The chain couples TRBV11-3 to TRBJ1-1; tentatively, D is TRBD1 (5 bases). This CDR3 has 14 residues. Germline CDR1 is SGHNT and CDR2 is YENEEA. V lost 5 bases and J lost 4, with 14 bases in between. The chain's CDR3 is CASSPHWQGTEAFF. In nucleotides, the CDR3 is TGTGCCAGCAGCCCTCATTGGCAGGGCACTGAAGCTTTCTTT.

On this clone itself: The junction departs from the called germline gene at one end, perhaps through a read error. CDR3 sequence (DNA): TGTGTCACCAGCAGACCCCCCGGACTGTCTGGGGCCAACGTCCTGACTTTC. As protein: CVTSRPPGLSGANVLTF. The rearrangement uses TRBV15 and TRBJ2-6; D might be TRBD2 (5 bases). This CDR3 comprises 17 residues. Germline V gene data show CDR1 as LNHNV and CDR2 as YYDKDF (reference sequence). Supplemented by reference TRBV15 and TRBJ2-6, the full variable domain reads DAMVIQNPRYQVTQFGKPVTLSCSQTLNHNVMYWYQQKSSQAPKLLFHYYDKDFNNEADTPDNFQSRRPNTSFCFLDIRSPGLGDTAMYLCVTSRPPGLSGANVLTFGAGSRLTVL.

A remark on this clone: The limits of the CDR3 on the DNA are not certain, so only TCRdb's listed CDR3 is given. The chain uses TRBV6-1 and TRBJ1-2. The CDR3 spans 13 amino acids, including both terminal residues. Per the germline V gene, CDR1 is MNHNS and CDR2 is SASEGT. CDR3: CASTPGVGNGSTF.

V and J are TRBV29-1 and TRBJ1-1; the match to TRBD1 covers 9 bases. V was clipped by 7 bases and J by 1 base; unmatched bases: 4. This CDR3 spans 13 amino acids. Germline V gene data show CDR1 as SQVTM and CDR2 as ANQGSEA. The chain's CDR3 is CSGWDRENTEAFF. Written as DNA, the CDR3 is TGCAGCGGGTGGGACAGGGAGAACACTGAAGCTTTCTTT.

This chain uses TRBV25-1 with TRBJ1-2, with D possibly TRBD1 on 5 matching bases. V was pared by 2 bases and J by 3 bases, with 10 bases between. This CDR3 has 14 amino acids. CDR1 MGHDK and CDR2 SYGVNS come from the germline V gene. The CDR3 loop is CASSEPGVDYGYTF. The CDR3 DNA is TGTGCCAGCAGTGAACCGGGGGTCGACTATGGCTACACCTTC.

CDR3 nucleotide sequence: TGTGCCAGCAGCATTAGACAAGATAGTACTGGAAACACCATATATTTT. Protein sequence: CASSIRQDSTGNTIYF. The chain has TRBV9 and TRBJ1-3, with D unclear. The CDR3 spans 16 residues. Germline assignment: CDR1 SGDLS and CDR2 YYNGEE. Trimming left V 4 bases short and J 2 bases short, with 16 bases between.

This clone has a handful of counts. This rearrangement joins TRBV27 to TRBJ1-4; a possible D gene is TRBD1 (5 bases). The germline CDR1 and CDR2 sequences are MNHEY and SMNVEV (reference sequence). The V gene lost 2 bases and the J gene lost 8 bases, with 12 bases spanning the gap. There are 14 residues in the CDR3. In nucleotides, the CDR3 is TGTGCCAGCAGTTTACAGGGTCGAGGCGAAAAACTGTTTTTT. Translating gives CASSLQGRGEKLFF.

The CDR3 sequence is CATSREGGKNIQYF. The CDR3 nucleotides read TGTGCCACCAGCAGAGAGGGCGGGAAGAACATTCAGTACTTC. This chain uses TRBV15 with TRBJ2-4; a possible D gene is TRBD2 (6 bases). The CDR3 extends over 14 amino acids. V lost 0 bases to trimming and J lost 7 bases, with 10 bases between them. CDR1 LNHNV and CDR2 YYDKDF come from the germline V gene (reference sequence).

This clone was counted a single time. This rearrangement joins TRBV7-9 to TRBJ1-1; possible D gene TRBD1, 5 bases. Germline assignment: CDR1 SEHNR and CDR2 FQNEAQ (reference sequence). The ends were cut back, 4 bases at V and 0 bases at J, with 9 bases in the middle. The CDR3 spans 14 residues. The CDR3 region is CASSSSGMNTEAFF. The CDR3 region has the DNA TGTGCCAGCAGCTCCTCAGGGATGAACACTGAAGCTTTCTTT. The whole variable domain, remainder taken from reference TRBV7-9 and TRBJ1-1, is DTGVSQNPRHKITKRGQNVTFRCDPISEHNRLYWYRQTLGQGPEFLTYFQNEAQLEKSRLLSDRFSAERPKGSFSTLEIQRTEQGDSAMYLCASSSSGMNTEAFFGQGTRLTVV.

Only a few counts were recorded for this clone. The genes are TRBV15 and TRBJ1-1; 8 bases agree with TRBD1. J gave up 3 bases and V 0 bases, and 6 bases lay outside the gene matches. Germline V gene lookup returns CDR1 LNHNV and CDR2 YYDKDF (reference sequence). The CDR3 runs to 16 residues. The CDR3 DNA is TGTGCCACCAGCAGAGATAACAGGGGGTGGGACACTGAAGCTTTCTTT. Its protein product is CATSRDNRGWDTEAFF.

This clone was detected a few times. The rearrangement joins TRBV7-3 to TRBJ1-2, with D perhaps matching TRBD1 (5 bases). Trimming removed 2 bases from V and 4 bases from J, with 8 bases in between. The CDR3 has 13 amino acids. The germline V gene has CDR1 SGHTA and CDR2 FQGTGA. The CDR3, as DNA: TGTGCCAGCAGCTTAGGGGCAGGCTATGGCTACACCTTC. This codes for CASSLGAGYGYTF.

There are a few counts of this clone. This CDR3 reads CASSLESTEAFF. The DNA of the CDR3 is TGCGCCAGCAGCTTGGAGAGTACTGAAGCTTTCTTT. This chain connects TRBV5-1 to TRBJ1-1; D remains ambiguous. The CDR3 length is 12 residues. Germline V gene lookup returns CDR1 SGHRS and CDR2 YFSETQ. Trimming shortened V by 0 bases and J by 5 bases, and 5 bases separated the two germline ends.

The chain joins TRBV6-6 to TRBJ1-4; 7 bases map to TRBD1. V was pared by 5 bases and J by 8 bases, with 5 bases of the junction left unmatched. Germline-derived CDR1 and CDR2 are MNHNY and SVGAGI (reference sequence). The CDR3 loop spans 13 amino acids. The CDR3 coding sequence is TGTGCCAGCAGTCCAGGGGGGCAGGAAAAACTGTTTTTT. Protein product: CASSPGGQEKLFF.

This clone was seen a few times. The genes are TRBV6-5 and TRBJ2-3; D perhaps matches TRBD2 (5 bases). Germline V gene sequence: CDR1 MNHEY, CDR2 SVGAGI. Trimming took off 5 bases at V and 5 bases at J, with 14 bases between the two ends. CDR3 length: 14 residues. This chain's CDR3 is CASSAGSAKDTQYF. For the CDR3, the DNA is TGTGCCAGCAGTGCTGGTAGCGCGAAAGATACGCAGTATTTT.

The V call is TRBV5-1, the J call TRBJ2-3; TRBD1 agrees at 7 bases. CDR3 length: 14 amino acids. Germline-derived CDR1 and CDR2 are SGHRS and YFSETQ. The ends lost 4 bases at V and 0 bases at J; junction bases unmatched: 2. CDR3 sequence: CASSTDRSTDTQYF. The CDR3 DNA reads as TGCGCCAGCAGCACGGACAGGAGCACAGATACGCAGTATTTT.

J is TRBJ2-2 and V is TRBV18; D unresolved. This CDR3 is 17 amino acids long. Trimming shortened V by 4 bases and J by 1 base, and 16 bases separated the two germline ends. CDR1 KGHSH and CDR2 LQKENI come from the germline V gene. This CDR3 is CASSLNAPNVNTGELFF. The CDR3 coding sequence is TGTGCCAGCTCACTGAATGCTCCTAACGTGAACACCGGGGAGCTGTTTTTT.

This chain joins TRBV6-1 and TRBJ1-2; 8 positions match TRBD1. Germline V lookup: CDR1 MNHNS, CDR2 SASEGT. There are 15 residues in the CDR3. Trimming at V came to 3 bases and at J to 1 base, leaving 4 bases not matched to a gene. Here the CDR3 reads CASSDRGRSNYGYTF. The CDR3, as DNA: TGTGCCAGCAGTGACAGGGGGCGGAGTAACTATGGCTACACCTTC.

V gene TRBV15 combines with J gene TRBJ2-7, with 10 bases matching TRBD2. V was pared by 8 bases and J by 3 bases, with 7 bases of the junction left unmatched. The CDR3 runs to 14 residues. Per germline, CDR1 LNHNV and CDR2 YYDKDF (reference sequence). The DNA for the CDR3 is TGTGCCACCTCAGTAGGGACTAGCGTCTACGAGCAGTACTTC. Its translation: CATSVGTSVYEQYF.

The V and J genes are TRBV30 and TRBJ2-5; 8 bases fit TRBD2. Germline V lookup: CDR1 GTSNPN, CDR2 SVGIG (reference sequence). With 2 bases clipped from V and 1 base from J, the junction kept 6 bases outside the gene matches. This CDR3 comprises 15 residues. The CDR3 reads CAWSRGLGVQETQYF. The CDR3 region has the DNA TGTGCCTGGAGTAGGGGACTAGGAGTCCAAGAGACCCAGTACTTC.

This clone was recorded once. The chain joins TRBV28 to TRBJ2-1; 9 bases match TRBD2. The CDR3 has 19 residues. V was clipped by 4 bases and J by 0 bases; unmatched bases: 13. Looked up from germline, CDR1 is MDHEN and CDR2 is SYDVKM. The CDR3 nucleotides are TGTGCCAGCAGTTCGCCCTCGGTCGGTAGCGGGAGCTCCTACAATGAGCAGTTCTTC. Its translation: CASSSPSVGSGSSYNEQFF.